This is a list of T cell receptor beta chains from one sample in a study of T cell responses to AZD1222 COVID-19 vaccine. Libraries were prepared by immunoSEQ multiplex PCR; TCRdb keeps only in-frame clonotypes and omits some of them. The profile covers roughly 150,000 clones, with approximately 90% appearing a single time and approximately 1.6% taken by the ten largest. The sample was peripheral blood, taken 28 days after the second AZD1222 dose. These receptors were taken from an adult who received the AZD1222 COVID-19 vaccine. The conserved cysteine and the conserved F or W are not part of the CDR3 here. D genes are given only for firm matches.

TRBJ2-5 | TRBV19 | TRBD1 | ASSRYRGETQY
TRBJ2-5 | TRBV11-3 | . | ASSPGGAEGETQY
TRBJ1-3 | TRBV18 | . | ASSPQVQKAGNTIY
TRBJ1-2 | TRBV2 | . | ASSVQGTRIGGYT
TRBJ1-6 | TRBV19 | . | ASSYGNSPLH
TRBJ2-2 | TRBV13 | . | ASSSPGRNTGELF
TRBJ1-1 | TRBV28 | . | ASSLTWDGNTEAF
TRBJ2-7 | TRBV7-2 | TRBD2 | ASSLVAGGYSSYEQY
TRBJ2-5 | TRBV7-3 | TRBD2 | ASSLGTSGSWGETQY
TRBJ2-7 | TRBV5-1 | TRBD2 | ASSTTGTSGSTEQY
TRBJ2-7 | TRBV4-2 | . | ASSIREGQTLISYEQY